Below, one T cell receptor (beta chain) is given with its context. The sample originates from a study of control samples from healthy donors and cancer patients. Sequencing was performed with immunoSEQ multiplex PCR; in TCRdb, only in-frame clones are kept and a portion is missing. The profile covers 260,000 or so clones, with roughly four fifths appearing a single time and roughly 15% taken by the ten largest. The germline CDR1 and CDR2 sequences are MNHEY and SVGAGI. The V end lost 6 bases, the J end lost 0 bases, and 13 bases lay between the germline ends. This CDR3 has 15 residues. The V call is TRBV6-5, the J call TRBJ2-3; no clear D. The sequencing sample was made of PBMCs. The clonotype comes from a woman aged 60-75 years with lung cancer. CDR3 bases: TGTGCCAGCAGAACTATAGGCCCTAGCACAGATACGCAGTATTTT. This sequence encodes CASRTIGPSTDTQYF.